This TCR beta chain was captured by sequencing in a study of identical twins. There are many counts of this clonotype. The CDR3 totals 16 residues. V was pared by 7 bases and J by 7 bases, with 14 bases of the junction left unmatched. Per germline, CDR1 SNHLY and CDR2 FYNNEI. TCRdb redid the calling of the 5' RACE reads with MiXCR, one entry per CDR3 protein. Among 350,000 to 400,000 distinct CDR3 sequences listed, about 10% were seen once. Every donor was a healthy Caucasian. The chain uses TRBV2 and TRBJ2-3; 10 bases fit TRBD2. Material for sequencing was naive T cells sorted from blood. This receptor was obtained from a woman between 50 and 59 years old in good health. The CDR3 protein is CASIRELAGRENTQYF. The DNA for the CDR3 is TGTGCCAGCATACGCGAACTAGCGGGACGGGAGAATACGCAGTATTTT. Based on the CDR3 plus reference TRBV2 and TRBJ2-3, the full variable domain is EPEVTQTPSHQVTQMGQEVILRCVPISNHLYFYWYRQILGQKVEFLVSFYNNEISEKSEIFDDQFSVERPDGSNFTLKIRSTKLEDSAMYFCASIRELAGRENTQYFGPGTRLTVL.